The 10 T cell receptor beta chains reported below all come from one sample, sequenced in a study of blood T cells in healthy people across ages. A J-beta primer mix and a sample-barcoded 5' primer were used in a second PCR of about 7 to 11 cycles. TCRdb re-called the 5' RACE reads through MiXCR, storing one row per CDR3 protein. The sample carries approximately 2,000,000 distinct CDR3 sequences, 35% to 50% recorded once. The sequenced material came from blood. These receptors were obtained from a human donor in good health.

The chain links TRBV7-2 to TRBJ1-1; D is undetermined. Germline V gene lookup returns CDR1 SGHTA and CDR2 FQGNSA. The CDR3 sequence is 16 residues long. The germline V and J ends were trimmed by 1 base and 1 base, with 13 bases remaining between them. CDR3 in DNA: TGTGCCAGCAGCTTAGTGGGCAGGAGGACGAACACTGAAGCTTTCTTT. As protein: CASSLVGRRTNTEAFF.

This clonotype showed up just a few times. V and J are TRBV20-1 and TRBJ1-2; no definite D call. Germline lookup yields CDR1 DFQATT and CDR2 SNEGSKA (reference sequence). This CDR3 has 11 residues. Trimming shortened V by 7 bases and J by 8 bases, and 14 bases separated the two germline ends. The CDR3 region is CSGTLFEGYTF. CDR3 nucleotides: TGCAGTGGGACGTTGTTCGAGGGCTACACCTTC.

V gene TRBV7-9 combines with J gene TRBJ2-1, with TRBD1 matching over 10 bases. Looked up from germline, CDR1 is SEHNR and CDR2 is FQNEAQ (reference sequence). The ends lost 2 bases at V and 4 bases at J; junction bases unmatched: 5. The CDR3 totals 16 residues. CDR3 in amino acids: CASSLWTGGIYNEQFF. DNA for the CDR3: TGTGCCAGCAGCTTATGGACAGGGGGGATTTACAATGAGCAGTTCTTC.

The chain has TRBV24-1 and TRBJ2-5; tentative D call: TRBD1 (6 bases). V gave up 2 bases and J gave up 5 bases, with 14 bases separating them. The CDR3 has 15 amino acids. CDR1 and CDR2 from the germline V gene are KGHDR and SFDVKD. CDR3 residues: CATSDSRGSGETQYF. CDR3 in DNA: TGTGCCACCAGTGATTCTAGGGGGTCGGGGGAGACCCAGTACTTC.

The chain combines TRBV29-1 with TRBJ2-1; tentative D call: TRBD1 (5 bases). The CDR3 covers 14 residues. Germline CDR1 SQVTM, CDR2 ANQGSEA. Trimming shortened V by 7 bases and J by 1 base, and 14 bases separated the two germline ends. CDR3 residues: CSGGLGISYNEQFF. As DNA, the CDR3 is TGCAGCGGGGGCCTGGGTATATCCTACAATGAGCAGTTCTTC.

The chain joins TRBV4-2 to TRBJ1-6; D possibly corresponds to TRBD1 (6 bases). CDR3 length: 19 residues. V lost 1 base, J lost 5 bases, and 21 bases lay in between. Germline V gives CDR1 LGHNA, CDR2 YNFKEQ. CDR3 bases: TGTGCCAGCAGCCAAGCCCCCCAGGGGAGGTACTTGAATAATTCACCCCTCCACTTT. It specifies CASSQAPQGRYLNNSPLHF.

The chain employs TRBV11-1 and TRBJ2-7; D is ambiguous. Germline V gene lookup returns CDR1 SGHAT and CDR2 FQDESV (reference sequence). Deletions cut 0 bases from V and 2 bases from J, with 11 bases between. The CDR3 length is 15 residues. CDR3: CASSLAGRATYEQYF. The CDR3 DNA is TGTGCCAGCAGCTTAGCGGGCAGAGCAACCTACGAGCAGTACTTC.

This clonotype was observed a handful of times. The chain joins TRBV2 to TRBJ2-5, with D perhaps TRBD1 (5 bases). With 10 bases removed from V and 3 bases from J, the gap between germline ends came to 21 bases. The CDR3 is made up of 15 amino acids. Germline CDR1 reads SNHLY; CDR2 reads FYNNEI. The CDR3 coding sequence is TGTGCCACCAACCGTAAGGGGCGAGGAGAAGAGACCCAGTACTTC. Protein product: CATNRKGRGEETQYF.

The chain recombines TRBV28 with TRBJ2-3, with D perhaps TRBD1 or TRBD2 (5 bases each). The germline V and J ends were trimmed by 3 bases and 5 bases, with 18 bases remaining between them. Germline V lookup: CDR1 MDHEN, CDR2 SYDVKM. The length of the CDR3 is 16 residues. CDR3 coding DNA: TGTGCCAGCAGTTTCACAGGAGCGGATAAAAGAGATACGCAGTATTTT. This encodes CASSFTGADKRDTQYF.

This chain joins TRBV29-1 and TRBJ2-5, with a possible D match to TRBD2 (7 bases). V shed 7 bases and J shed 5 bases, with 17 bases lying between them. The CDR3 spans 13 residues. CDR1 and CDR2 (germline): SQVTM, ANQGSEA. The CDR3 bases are TGCAGCGCTGGTGGGAGGGGGTATGAGACCCAGTACTTC. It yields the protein CSAGGRGYETQYF.